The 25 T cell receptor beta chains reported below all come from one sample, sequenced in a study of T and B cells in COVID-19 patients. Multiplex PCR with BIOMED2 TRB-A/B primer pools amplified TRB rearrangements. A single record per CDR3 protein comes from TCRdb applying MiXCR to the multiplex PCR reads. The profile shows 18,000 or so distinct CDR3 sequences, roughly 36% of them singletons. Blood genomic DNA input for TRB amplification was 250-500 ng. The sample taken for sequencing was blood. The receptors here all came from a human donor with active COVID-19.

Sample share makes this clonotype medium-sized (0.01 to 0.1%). CDR3 protein: CASSYSGRGSYEQYF. CDR3 sequence (DNA): TGTGCCAGCAGTTACTCGGGGAGGGGAAGCTACGAGCAGTACTTC. This chain joins TRBV6-5 and TRBJ2-7, with 7 bases aligning to TRBD2. V shed 0 bases and J 3 bases; nucleotides not matched to a gene: 5. The CDR3 spans 15 residues. The germline gives CDR1 MNHEY, CDR2 SVGAGI.

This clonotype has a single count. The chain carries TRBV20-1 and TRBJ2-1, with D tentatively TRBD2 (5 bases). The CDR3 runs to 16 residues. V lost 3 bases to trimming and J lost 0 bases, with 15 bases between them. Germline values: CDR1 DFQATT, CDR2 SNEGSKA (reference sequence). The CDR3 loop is CSASPSRFTSYNEQFF. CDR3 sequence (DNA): TGCAGTGCTAGCCCTAGCCGCTTTACCTCCTACAATGAGCAGTTCTTC.

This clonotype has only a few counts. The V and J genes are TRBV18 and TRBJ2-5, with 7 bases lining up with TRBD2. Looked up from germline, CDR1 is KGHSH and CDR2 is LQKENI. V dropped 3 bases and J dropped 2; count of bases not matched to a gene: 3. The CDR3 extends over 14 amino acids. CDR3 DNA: TGTGCCAGCTCACCGATCGGGGGGCAAGAGACCCAGTACTTC. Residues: CASSPIGGQETQYF.

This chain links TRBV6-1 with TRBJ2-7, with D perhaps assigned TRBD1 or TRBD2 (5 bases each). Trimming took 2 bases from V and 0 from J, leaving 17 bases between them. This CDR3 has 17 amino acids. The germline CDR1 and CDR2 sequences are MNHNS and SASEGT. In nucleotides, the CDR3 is TGTGCCAGCAGTGAATCCTACAGGAGGCTGAGCTCCTACGAGCAGTACTTC. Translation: CASSESYRRLSSYEQYF.

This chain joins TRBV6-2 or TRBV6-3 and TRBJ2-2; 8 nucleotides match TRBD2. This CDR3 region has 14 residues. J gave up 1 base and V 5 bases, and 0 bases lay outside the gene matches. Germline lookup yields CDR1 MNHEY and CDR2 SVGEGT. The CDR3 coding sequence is TGTGCCAGCAGTCGGGGGGGGAACACCGGGGAGCTGTTTTTT. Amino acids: CASSRGGNTGELFF.

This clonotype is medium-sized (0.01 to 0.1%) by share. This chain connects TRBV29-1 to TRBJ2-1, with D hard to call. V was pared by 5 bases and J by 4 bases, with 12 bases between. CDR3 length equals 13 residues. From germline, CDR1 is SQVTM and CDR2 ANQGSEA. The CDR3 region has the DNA TGCAGCGTTCACTGGATAGGATACAATGAGCAGTTCTTC. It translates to CSVHWIGYNEQFF.

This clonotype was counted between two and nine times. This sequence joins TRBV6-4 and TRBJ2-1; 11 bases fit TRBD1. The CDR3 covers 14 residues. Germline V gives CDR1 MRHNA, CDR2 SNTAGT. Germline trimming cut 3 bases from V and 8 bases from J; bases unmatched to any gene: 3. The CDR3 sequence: CASSEGQGADEQFF. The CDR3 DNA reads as TGTGCCAGCAGTGAAGGACAGGGGGCAGATGAGCAGTTCTTC.

In DNA, the CDR3 is TGTGCCAGCAGTGAACAGGGAACCAATCAGCCCCAGCATTTT. Its protein is CASSEQGTNQPQHF. V usage is TRBV27 and J usage is TRBJ1-5; TRBD1 is a possible D gene (6 bases). The CDR3 has 14 residues. V was shortened by 5 bases and J by 3 bases, with 11 bases between the two germline ends. CDR1 MNHEY and CDR2 SMNVEV come from the germline V gene (reference sequence).

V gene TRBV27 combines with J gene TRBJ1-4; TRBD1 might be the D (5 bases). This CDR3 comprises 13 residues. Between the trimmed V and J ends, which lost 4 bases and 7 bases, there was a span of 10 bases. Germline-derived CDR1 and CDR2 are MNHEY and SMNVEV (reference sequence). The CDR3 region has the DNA TGTGCCAGCAGTTCCGCAGGGAGTGAAAAACTGTTTTTT. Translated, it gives CASSSAGSEKLFF.

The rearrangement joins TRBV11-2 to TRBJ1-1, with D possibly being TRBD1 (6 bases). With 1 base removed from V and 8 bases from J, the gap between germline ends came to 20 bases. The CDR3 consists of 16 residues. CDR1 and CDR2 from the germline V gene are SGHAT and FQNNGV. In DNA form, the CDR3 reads TGTGCCAGCAGCTTAGGGTGGTCGACAGGCCTGGGGGAAGCTTTCTTT. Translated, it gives CASSLGWSTGLGEAFF.

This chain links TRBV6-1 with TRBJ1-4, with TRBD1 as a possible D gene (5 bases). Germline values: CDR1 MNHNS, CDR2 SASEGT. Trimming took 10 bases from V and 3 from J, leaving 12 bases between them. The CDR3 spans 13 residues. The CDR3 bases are TGTGCCATCCGCGGGGGGGCTAATGAAAAACTGTTTTTT. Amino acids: CAIRGGANEKLFF.

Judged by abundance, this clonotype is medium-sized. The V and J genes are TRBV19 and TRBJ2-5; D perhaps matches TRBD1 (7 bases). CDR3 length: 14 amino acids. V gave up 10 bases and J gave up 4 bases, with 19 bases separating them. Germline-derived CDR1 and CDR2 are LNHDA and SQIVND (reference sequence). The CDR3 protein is CATEDREVRETQYF. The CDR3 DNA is TGTGCCACCGAAGACAGGGAGGTCAGAGAGACCCAGTACTTC.

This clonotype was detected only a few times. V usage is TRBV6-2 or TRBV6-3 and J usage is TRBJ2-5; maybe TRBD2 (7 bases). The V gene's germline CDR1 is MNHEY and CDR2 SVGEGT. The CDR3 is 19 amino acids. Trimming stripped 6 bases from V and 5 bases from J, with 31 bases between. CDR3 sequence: CASRIQMRFGGGLGETQYF. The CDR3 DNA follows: TGTGCCAGCAGGATACAGATGAGATTTGGGGGGGGCTTAGGGGAGACCCAGTACTTC.

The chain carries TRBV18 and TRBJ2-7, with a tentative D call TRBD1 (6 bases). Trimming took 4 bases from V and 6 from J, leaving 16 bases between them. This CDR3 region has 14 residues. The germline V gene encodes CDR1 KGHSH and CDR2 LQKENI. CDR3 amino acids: CASSLQGGDGEQYF. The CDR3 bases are TGTGCCAGCTCACTACAGGGTGGGGACGGCGAGCAGTACTTC.

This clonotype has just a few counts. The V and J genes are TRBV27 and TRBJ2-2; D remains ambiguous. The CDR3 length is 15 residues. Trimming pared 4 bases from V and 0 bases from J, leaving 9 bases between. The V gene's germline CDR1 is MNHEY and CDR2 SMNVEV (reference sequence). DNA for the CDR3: TGTGCCAGCAGTTCGCGACAAACGAACACCGGGGAGCTGTTTTTT. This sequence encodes CASSSRQTNTGELFF.

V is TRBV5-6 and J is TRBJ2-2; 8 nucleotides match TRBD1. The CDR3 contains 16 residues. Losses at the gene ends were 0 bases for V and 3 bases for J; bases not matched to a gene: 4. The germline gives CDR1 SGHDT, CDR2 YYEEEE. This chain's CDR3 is CASSLGDRSHTGELFF. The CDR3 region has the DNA TGTGCCAGCAGCTTGGGGGACAGGAGCCACACCGGGGAGCTGTTTTTT. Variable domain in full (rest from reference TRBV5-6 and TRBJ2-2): DAGVTQSPTHLIKTRGQQVTLRCSPKSGHDTVSWYQQALGQGPQFIFQYYEEEERQRGNFPDRFSGHQFPNYSSELNVNALLLGDSALYLCASSLGDRSHTGELFFGEGSRLTVL.

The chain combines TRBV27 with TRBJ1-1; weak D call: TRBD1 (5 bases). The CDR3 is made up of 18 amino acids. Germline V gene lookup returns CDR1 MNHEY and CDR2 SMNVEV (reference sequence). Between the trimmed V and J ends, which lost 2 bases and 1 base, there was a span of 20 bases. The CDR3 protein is CASSLDRSSDRTNTEAFF. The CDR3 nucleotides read TGTGCCAGCAGTTTAGATCGAAGCAGTGACAGAACGAACACTGAAGCTTTCTTT.

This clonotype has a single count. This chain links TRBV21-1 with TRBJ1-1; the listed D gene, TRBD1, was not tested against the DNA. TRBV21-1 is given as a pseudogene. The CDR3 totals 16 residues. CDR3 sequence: CASSIDAGQQNTEAFF. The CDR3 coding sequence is TGTGCCAGCAGCATTGATGCGGGACAACAAAACACTGAAGCTTTCTTT.

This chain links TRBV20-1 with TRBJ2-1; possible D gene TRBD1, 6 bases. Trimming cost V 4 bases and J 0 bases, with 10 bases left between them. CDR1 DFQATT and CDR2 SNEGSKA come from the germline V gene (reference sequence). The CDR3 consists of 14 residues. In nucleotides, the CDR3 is TGCAGTGCTAAAAGGGGGACCTCCTACAATGAGCAGTTCTTC. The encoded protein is CSAKRGTSYNEQFF.

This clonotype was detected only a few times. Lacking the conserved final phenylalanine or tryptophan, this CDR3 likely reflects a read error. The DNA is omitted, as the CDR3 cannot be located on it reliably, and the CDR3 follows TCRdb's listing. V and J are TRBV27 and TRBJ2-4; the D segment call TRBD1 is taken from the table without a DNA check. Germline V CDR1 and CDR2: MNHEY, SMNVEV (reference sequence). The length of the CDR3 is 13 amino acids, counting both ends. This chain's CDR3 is CASSLSKGQRLTY.

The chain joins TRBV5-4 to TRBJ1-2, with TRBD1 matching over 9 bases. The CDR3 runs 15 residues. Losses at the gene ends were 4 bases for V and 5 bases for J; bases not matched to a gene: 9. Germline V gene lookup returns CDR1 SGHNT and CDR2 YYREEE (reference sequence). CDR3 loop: CASSPTGGGRYGYTF. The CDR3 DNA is TGTGCCAGCAGCCCCACAGGGGGCGGTCGGTATGGCTACACCTTC.

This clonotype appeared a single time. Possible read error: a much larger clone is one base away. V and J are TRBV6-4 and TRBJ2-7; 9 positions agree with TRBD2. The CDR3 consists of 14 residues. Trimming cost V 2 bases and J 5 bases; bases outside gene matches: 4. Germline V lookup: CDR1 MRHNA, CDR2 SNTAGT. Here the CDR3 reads CASSDGTSRNEQYF. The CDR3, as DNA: TGTGCCAGCAGTGACGGGACTAGCCGCAACGAGCAGTACTTC.

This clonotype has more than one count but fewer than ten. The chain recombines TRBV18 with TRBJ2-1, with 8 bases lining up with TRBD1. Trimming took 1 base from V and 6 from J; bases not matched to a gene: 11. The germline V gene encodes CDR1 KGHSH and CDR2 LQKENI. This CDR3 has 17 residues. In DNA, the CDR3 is TGTGCCAGCTCACCACGGTCCGCCCAGACAGGGGCCAATGAGCAGTTCTTC. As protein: CASSPRSAQTGANEQFF.

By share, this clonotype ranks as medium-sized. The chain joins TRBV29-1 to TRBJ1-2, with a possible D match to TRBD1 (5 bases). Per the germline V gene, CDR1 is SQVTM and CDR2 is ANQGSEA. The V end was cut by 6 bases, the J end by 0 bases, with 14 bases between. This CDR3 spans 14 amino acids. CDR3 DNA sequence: TGCAGCGTCCCGGTTGGACAAGCTAACTATGGCTACACCTTC. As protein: CSVPVGQANYGYTF.

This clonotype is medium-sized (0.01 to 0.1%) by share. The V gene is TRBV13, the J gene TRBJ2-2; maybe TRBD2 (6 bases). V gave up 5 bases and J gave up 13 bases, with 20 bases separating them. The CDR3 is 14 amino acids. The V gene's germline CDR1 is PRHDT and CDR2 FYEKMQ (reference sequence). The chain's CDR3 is CASSVPGDPNSLFF. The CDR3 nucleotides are TGTGCCAGCAGCGTCCCGGGGGACCCGAATTCGCTGTTTTTT.